These 9 T cell receptor beta chains were all obtained from the same sample, sequenced in a study of CD8+ T cells in alopecia areata. As to treatment: oral pan-JAK inhibitor, 5-10 mg twice daily. The authors extracted RNA and reverse transcribed it into cDNA as the sequencing template. The assay was immunoSEQ multiplex PCR, and TCRdb's table has in-frame clones only and misses some. This table has over 85,000 clones, approximately 60% appearing once. This sample comprised CD8+ T cells sorted from blood, obtained at week 4, from a patient treated with tofacitinib. The receptors originated from a human donor with alopecia areata.

The rearrangement uses TRBV7-9 and TRBJ2-5, with 9 bases that match TRBD2. CDR3 length: 16 amino acids. CDR1 is SEHNR and CDR2 is FQNEAQ in the germline V gene (reference sequence). The trim removed 5 bases at V and 0 bases at J, leaving 7 bases unmatched. CDR3 loop: CASSPRSGSHQETQYF. Written as DNA, the CDR3 is TGTGCCAGCAGCCCTCGTAGCGGGAGCCACCAAGAGACCCAGTACTTC.

This chain joins TRBV19 and TRBJ2-7, with 7 bases identical to TRBD2. The V gene end was trimmed by 0 bases and the J gene end by 6 bases; junction bases not matched to a gene: 5. Germline-derived CDR1 and CDR2 are LNHDA and SQIVND (reference sequence). The CDR3 sequence is 14 residues long. CDR3 sequence reads: CASSIEAGAPEQYF. The CDR3 nucleotides are TGTGCCAGTAGTATAGAGGCGGGAGCTCCCGAGCAGTACTTC.

CDR3 residues: CSVDWGAGMDTQYF. DNA of the CDR3: TGCAGCGTTGATTGGGGGGCCGGGATGGATACGCAGTATTTT. This chain links TRBV29-1 with TRBJ2-3, with D perhaps being TRBD1 or TRBD2 (6 bases each). The germline V gene encodes CDR1 SQVTM and CDR2 ANQGSEA. The V end lost 3 bases, the J end lost 6 bases, and 16 bases lay between the germline ends. The CDR3 consists of 14 residues.

A few counts support this clone. This rearrangement joins TRBV4-1 to TRBJ2-7; D may correspond to TRBD1 or TRBD2 (5 bases each). The CDR3 is made up of 15 amino acids. Per germline, CDR1 MGHRA and CDR2 YSYEKL. V lost 0 bases and J 5 bases, leaving 14 bases between the germline ends. The CDR3 protein is CASSQEGTYGHEQYF. The CDR3 bases are TGCGCCAGCAGCCAAGAGGGGACCTACGGGCACGAGCAGTACTTC.

A few counts support this clone. V usage is TRBV4-1 and J usage is TRBJ2-5; 9 nucleotides line up with TRBD2. V lost 1 base and J lost 3; bases outside the gene matches: 3. The CDR3 runs to 15 residues. Germline CDR1 reads MGHRA; CDR2 reads YSYEKL. Here the CDR3 reads CASSQGLAEKETQYF. The CDR3 bases are TGCGCCAGCAGCCAAGGACTAGCGGAGAAAGAGACCCAGTACTTC.

This sequence joins TRBV7-2 and TRBJ2-7, with TRBD2 identical over 11 bases. The CDR3 covers 17 residues. The J segment lost 3 bases and the V segment lost 5 bases, leaving 12 bases of the junction unmatched. The germline V gene has CDR1 SGHTA and CDR2 FQGNSA. In DNA, the CDR3 is TGTGCCAGCAGCGTATCTAGCGGGGGGACCGAATTCTACGAGCAGTACTTC. It specifies CASSVSSGGTEFYEQYF.

V and J are TRBV28 and TRBJ2-5; D unclear. This CDR3 has 14 residues. Germline lookup yields CDR1 MDHEN and CDR2 SYDVKM. V gave up 5 bases and J gave up 1 base, with 11 bases separating them. CDR3 bases: TGTGCCAGCAGTCCCTATGCCCGCCAAGAGACCCAGTACTTC. This encodes CASSPYARQETQYF.

This chain links TRBV7-9 with TRBJ1-5, with TRBD1 matching over 8 bases. CDR1 and CDR2 from the germline V gene are SEHNR and FQNEAQ (reference sequence). The CDR3 length is 14 residues. V trimming: 5 bases; J trimming: 6 bases; junction bases outside the gene matches: 6. CDR3 amino acids: CASSPQGAGQPQHF. The CDR3 coding sequence is TGTGCCAGCAGCCCTCAGGGGGCGGGTCAGCCCCAGCATTTT. Drawing the rest from reference TRBV7-9 and TRBJ1-5, the complete variable domain is DTGVSQNPRHKITKRGQNVTFRCDPISEHNRLYWYRQTLGQGPEFLTYFQNEAQLEKSRLLSDRFSAERPKGSFSTLEIQRTEQGDSAMYLCASSPQGAGQPQHFGDGTRLSIL.

This clone was detected only a few times. The J gene is TRBJ2-7, the V gene TRBV7-9; D is undetermined. Germline assignment: CDR1 SEHNR and CDR2 FQNEAQ (reference sequence). The CDR3 covers 14 residues. The V and J ends lost 5 bases and 1 base respectively, with 12 bases between them. CDR3 nucleotide sequence: TGTGCCAGCAGCCCAGTCGGCCCTTCCTACGAGCAGTACTTC. Its translation is CASSPVGPSYEQYF.